Given below is one T cell receptor beta chain in context. With 4 bases clipped from V and 7 bases from J, the junction kept 5 bases outside the gene matches. This CDR3 region has 14 residues. The germline gives CDR1 SSHAT, CDR2 FNYEAQ (reference sequence). These data originate in a study of blood T cell repertoires in COVID-19. Study information: COVID-19 samples collected from the United States, Italy and Spain covered acute and convalescent phases. The analysed material was cDNA or gDNA that came from T cells, B-cell-depleted T cells, or PBMCs.

Per the study methods: Reference gene primers were amplified, and this amplification served to estimate nucleated cell counts. Data came from immunoSEQ multiplex PCR; TCRdb stores just in-frame clones and leaves some out. V, J and clone size derive from that table, while D and trimming were established from the DNA sequence. The data show 100,000 to 150,000 clones, with around 88% seen just once and about 5.4% held by the top ten. Sequencing used peripheral blood. This receptor was identified in a man aged 80 or over with active or convalescent COVID-19. V and J are TRBV7-7 and TRBJ2-1, with TRBD1 identical over 9 bases. The CDR3 nucleotides are TGTGCCAGCAGCTCACAGGGGGCCCTTAATGAGCAGTTCTTC. Protein sequence: CASSSQGALNEQFF. Looking up the rest from reference TRBV7-7 and TRBJ2-1 gives the full variable domain: GAGVSQSPRYKVTKRGQDVTLRCDPISSHATLYWYQQALGQGPEFLTYFNYEAQPDKSGLPSDRFSAERPEGSISTLTIQRTEQRDSAMYRCASSSQGALNEQFFGPGTRLTVL.